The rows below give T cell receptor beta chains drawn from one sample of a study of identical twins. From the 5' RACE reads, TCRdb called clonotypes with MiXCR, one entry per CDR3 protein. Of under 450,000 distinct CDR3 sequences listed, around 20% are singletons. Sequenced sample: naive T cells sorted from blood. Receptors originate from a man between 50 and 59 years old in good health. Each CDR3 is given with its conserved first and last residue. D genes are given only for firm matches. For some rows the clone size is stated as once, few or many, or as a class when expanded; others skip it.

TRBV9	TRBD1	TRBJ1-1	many	TGTGCCAGCAGTGGGGACAGTTTTGGTGAAGCTTTCTTT	CASSGDSFGEAFF
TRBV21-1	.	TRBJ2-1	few	TGTGCCAGCAGCAACGAAAACGAGGGCGGCTTAAACAATGAGCAGTTCTTC	CASSNENEGGLNNEQFF
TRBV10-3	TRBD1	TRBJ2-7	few	TGTGCCATCAGGGGGACAGGGGATTACGAGCAGTACTTC	CAIRGTGDYEQYF
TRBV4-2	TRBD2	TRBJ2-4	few	TGTGCCAGCAGCCAAGTATCCGGGACTAGCGGGAGTGTCAAAAACATTCAGTACTTC	CASSQVSGTSGSVKNIQYF
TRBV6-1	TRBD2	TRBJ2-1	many	TGTGCCAGCAGAGAAGCGGGAGGGATATACAATGAGCAGTTCTTC	CASREAGGIYNEQFF
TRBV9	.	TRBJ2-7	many	TGTGCCAGCAGCGTAGTTTCAGGGGACGAGCAGTACTTC	CASSVVSGDEQYF
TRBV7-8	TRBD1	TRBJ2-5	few	TGTGCCAGCAGAAAACAGGGGTACCAAGAGACCCAGTACTTC	CASRKQGYQETQYF
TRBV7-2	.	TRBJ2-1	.	TGTGCCAGCAGCACGAGCTTCTCGCCTTACAATGAGCAGTTCTTC	CASSTSFSPYNEQFF
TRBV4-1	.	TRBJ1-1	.	TGCGCCAGCAGCCAAGCGGAGAACCAAGCTTTCTTT	CASSQAENQAFF
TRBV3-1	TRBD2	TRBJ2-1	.	TGTGCCAGCAGCCCTCCTAGCGGGAGGATCGATGAGCAGTTCTTC	CASSPPSGRIDEQFF
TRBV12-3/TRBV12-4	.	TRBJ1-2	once	TGTGCCAGCAGAGAGGGGGGTCTGATTAACTATGGCTACACCTTC	CASREGGLINYGYTF
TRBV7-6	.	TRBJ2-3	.	TGTGCCAGCAGCTCCCTCTGGGGGGAATACACAGATACGCAGTATTTT	CASSSLWGEYTDTQYF
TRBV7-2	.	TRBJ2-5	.	TGTGCCAGCAGCCCCGGGGACATTAAGGGGACCCAGTACTTC	CASSPGDIKGTQYF
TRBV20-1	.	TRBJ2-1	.	TGCAGTGCTGTCGGGGGAGAGCATTCCTACAATGAGCAGTTCTTC	CSAVGGEHSYNEQFF
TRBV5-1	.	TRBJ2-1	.	TGCGCCAGCAGCTTCATGGGAGGTTCCAATGAGCAGTTCTTC	CASSFMGGSNEQFF
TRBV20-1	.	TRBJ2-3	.	TGCAGTGCTTCCAAGGCGGGTAACACAGATACGCAGTATTTT	CSASKAGNTDTQYF